Sequencing of this T cell receptor (beta chain) was carried out in a study of cytomegalovirus exposure and HLA in healthy donors. Study-level results: Most subjects' HLA-A and HLA-B alleles were reportedly predicted from TCR beta sequences.

Concerning this clone: Its antigen is unknown.

The PCR had 60 Vbeta and 13 Jbeta primers. Using immunoSEQ multiplex PCR, the repertoire was profiled, and TCRdb retains in-frame clones only, with some absent. The sample lists about 160,000 clones, about four fifths occurring once. This TCR was sampled from a girl aged 10-17 years in good health and CMV-seropositive. Input material: PBMCs.

Written as DNA, the CDR3 is TGTGCCAGCAGCTCTACAGGGGGGAACACTGAAGCTTTCTTT. Protein product: CASSSTGGNTEAFF. The rearrangement links TRBV7-3 to TRBJ1-1, with 8 positions matching TRBD1. The CDR3 is made up of 14 amino acids. Germline V lookup: CDR1 SGHTA, CDR2 FQGTGA. V shed 4 bases, J shed 1 base, and the junction held 2 bases outside the gene matches.